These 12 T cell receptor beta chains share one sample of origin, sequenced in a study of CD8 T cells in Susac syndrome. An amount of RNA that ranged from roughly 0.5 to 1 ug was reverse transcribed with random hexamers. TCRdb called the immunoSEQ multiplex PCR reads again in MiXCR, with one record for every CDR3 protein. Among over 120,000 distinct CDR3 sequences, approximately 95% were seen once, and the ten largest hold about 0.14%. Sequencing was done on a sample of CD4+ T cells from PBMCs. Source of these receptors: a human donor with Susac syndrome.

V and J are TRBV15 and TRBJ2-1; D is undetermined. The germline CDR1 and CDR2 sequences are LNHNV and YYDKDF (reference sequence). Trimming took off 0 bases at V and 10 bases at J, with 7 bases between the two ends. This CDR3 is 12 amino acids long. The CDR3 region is CATSRDTTEQFF. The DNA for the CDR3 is TGTGCCACCAGCAGAGATACGACAGAGCAGTTCTTC.

The CDR3 nucleotides are TGTGCCAGCAGCCCCCAACCACCAGGGACTGGGGCCAACGTCCTGACTTTC. It is translated as CASSPQPPGTGANVLTF. The rearrangement joins TRBV7-3 to TRBJ2-6; tentative D call: TRBD1 (5 bases). The CDR3 contains 17 residues. Germline V gene data show CDR1 as SGHTA and CDR2 as FQGTGA. Trimming stripped 5 bases from V and 2 bases from J, with 16 bases between.

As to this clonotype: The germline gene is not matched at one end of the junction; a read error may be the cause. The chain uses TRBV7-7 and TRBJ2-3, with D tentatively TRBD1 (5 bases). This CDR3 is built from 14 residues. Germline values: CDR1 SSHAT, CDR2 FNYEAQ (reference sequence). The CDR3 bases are TGTGCTAGCAGCTTGGGCCAGGGAACAGATACGCAGTATTTT. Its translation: CASSLGQGTDTQYF.

The CDR3: CASSLGDYQETQYF. CDR3 DNA sequence: TGTGCCAGCAGCCTCGGGGACTACCAAGAGACCCAGTACTTC. The V and J genes are TRBV12-3 or TRBV12-4 and TRBJ2-5; tentatively, D is TRBD2 (6 bases). V shed 6 bases and J shed 0 bases, with 11 bases lying between them. The CDR3 runs 14 residues.

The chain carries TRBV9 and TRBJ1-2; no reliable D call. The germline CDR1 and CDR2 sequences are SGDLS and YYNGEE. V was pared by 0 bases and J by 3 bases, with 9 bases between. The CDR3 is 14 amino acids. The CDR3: CASSVGRGDYGYTF. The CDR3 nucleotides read TGTGCCAGCAGCGTAGGGCGCGGGGACTATGGCTACACCTTC.

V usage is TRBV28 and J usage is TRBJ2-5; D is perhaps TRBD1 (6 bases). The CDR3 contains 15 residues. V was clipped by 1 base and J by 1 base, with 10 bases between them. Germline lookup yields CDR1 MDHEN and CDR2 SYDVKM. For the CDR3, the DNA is TGTGCCAGCAGTTTATCCGGACAGTCCCAAGAGACCCAGTACTTC. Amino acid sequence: CASSLSGQSQETQYF.

The CDR3 nucleotides are TGTGCCAGCAGTCCGATGGGGGAGACCCAGTACTTC. Its translation is CASSPMGETQYF. This chain links TRBV27 with TRBJ2-5, with no clear D. The CDR3 sequence is 12 residues long. The germline gives CDR1 MNHEY, CDR2 SMNVEV (reference sequence). V lost 5 bases and J 5 bases, leaving 9 bases between the germline ends.

The CDR3: CSVATGRETQYF. CDR3 sequence (DNA): TGCAGCGTTGCTACAGGGAGAGAGACCCAGTACTTC. The chain recombines TRBV29-1 with TRBJ2-5; the D gene is possibly TRBD1 (6 bases). Trimming shortened V by 4 bases and J by 4 bases, and 10 bases separated the two germline ends. The CDR3 extends over 12 amino acids. Looked up from germline, CDR1 is SQVTM and CDR2 is ANQGSEA.

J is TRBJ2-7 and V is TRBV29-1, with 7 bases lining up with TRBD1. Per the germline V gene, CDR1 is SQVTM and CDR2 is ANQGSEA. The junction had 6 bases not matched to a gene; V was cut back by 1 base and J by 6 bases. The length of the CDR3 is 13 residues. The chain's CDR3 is CSVEVTGQGEQYF. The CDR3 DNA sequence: TGCAGCGTTGAAGTGACAGGGCAGGGCGAGCAGTACTTC.

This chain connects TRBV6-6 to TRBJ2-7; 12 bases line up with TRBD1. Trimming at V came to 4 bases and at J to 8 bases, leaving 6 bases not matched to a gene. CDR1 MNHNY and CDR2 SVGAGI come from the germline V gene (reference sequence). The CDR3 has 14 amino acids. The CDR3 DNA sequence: TGTGCCAGCAGTTGGGAGGGACAGGGGGCTCAGCAGTACTTC. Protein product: CASSWEGQGAQQYF.

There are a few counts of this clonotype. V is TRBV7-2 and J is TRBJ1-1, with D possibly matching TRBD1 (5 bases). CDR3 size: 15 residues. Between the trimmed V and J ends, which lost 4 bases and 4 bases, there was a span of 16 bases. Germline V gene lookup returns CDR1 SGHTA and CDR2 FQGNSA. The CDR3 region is CASSYDLGLGTEAFF. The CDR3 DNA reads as TGTGCCAGCAGCTATGATCTGGGGCTGGGCACTGAAGCTTTCTTT.

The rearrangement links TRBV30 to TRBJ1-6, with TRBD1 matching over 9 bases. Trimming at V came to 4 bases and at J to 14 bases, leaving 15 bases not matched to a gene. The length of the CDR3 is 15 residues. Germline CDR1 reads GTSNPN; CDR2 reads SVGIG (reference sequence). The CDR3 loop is CAWTGGGTGTLTLHF. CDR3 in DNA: TGTGCCTGGACCGGAGGGGGGACAGGGACTCTGACCCTCCACTTT. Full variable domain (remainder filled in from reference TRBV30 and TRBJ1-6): SQTIHQWPATLVQPVGSPLSLECTVEGTSNPNLYWYRQAAGRGLQLLFYSVGIGQISSEVPQNLSASRPQDRQFILSSKKLLLSDSGFYLCAWTGGGTGTLTLHFGNGTRLTVT.